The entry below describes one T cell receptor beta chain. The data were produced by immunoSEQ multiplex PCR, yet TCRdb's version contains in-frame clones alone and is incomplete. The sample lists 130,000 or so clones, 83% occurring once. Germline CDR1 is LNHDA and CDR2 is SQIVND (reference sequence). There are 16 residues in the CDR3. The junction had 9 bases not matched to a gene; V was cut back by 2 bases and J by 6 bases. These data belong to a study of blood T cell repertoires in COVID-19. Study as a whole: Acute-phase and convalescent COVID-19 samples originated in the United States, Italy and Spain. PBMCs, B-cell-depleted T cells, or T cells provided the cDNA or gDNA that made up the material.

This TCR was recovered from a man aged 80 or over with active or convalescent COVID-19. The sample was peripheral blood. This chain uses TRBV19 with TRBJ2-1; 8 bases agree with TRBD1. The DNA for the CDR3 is TGTGCCAGTAGTATAAATGCCGGACAGGGAAGCAATGAGCAGTTCTTC. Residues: CASSINAGQGSNEQFF.